The source of this T cell receptor beta chain is a study of T-cell memory formation after mild COVID-19. The study's findings and limits: For second-wave clones that peaked at day 37, SARS-CoV-2 specificity went unverified. Day 15 to 85 contracting clones showed balanced CD4/CD8; later expanders leaned CD4+.

V lost 4 bases and J lost 8, with 9 bases in between. This CDR3 comprises 11 residues. CDR1 SGHRS and CDR2 YFSETQ come from the germline V gene. 5'RACE primed at constant segments yielded TCR alpha and TCR beta cDNA libraries bearing sample barcodes and UMIs. Each CDR3 protein gets one entry after TCRdb re-called the 5' RACE reads with MiXCR. The data show roughly 250,000 distinct CDR3 sequences, approximately 15% seen once. In this sample, this clonotype turned up a few times. What it binds is not known. This rearrangement joins TRBV5-1 to TRBJ1-2; D unclear. The sequencing input was PBMCs or a T cell subset sorted from them (not recorded which). This clonotype was obtained from a man aged 18 to 29 who had mild COVID-19 (a few samples of this study predate the infection). Cell type and time point are not known. The CDR3 DNA is TGCGCCAGCAGCGATTCAGGAGGCTACACCTTC. Translating it yields CASSDSGGYTF.